This paragraph covers one T cell receptor beta chain sequence. Its antigen is not identified. This specimen comes from a study of long-term antiretroviral therapy in people with HIV. Study summary: There is a gap of about a decade between the earliest samples and the later 2015 immediate-ART recommendation.

Every single participant having HIV got treatment inside the United States. This CDR3 region has 14 residues. Trimming left V 5 bases short and J 3 bases short, with 12 bases between. The germline V gene encodes CDR1 SGHDT and CDR2 YYEEEE. Study conclusions and caveats: ART was followed by higher diversity that remained below transplant donor controls. Clones that expanded before ART (that is, prior to treatment) dominated the repertoire at all time points.

At survey level, the immunoSEQ assay was run in its v3.0 version. Using immunoSEQ multiplex PCR, the repertoire was profiled, and TCRdb retains in-frame clones only, with some absent. Of tens of thousands of clones detected, around 80% appear once; the ten largest clones hold approximately 15%. This receptor was obtained from a man aged 25-45 years with HIV. The sample was unsorted PBMCs, taken 4.3 years after starting antiretroviral therapy. This chain connects TRBV5-6 to TRBJ2-1; D call uncertain. This chain's CDR3 is CASRRGGNYNEQFF. Written as DNA, the CDR3 is TGTGCCAGCAGACGAGGCGGCAACTACAATGAGCAGTTCTTC.